These 28 T cell receptor beta chains were all obtained from the same sample, sequenced in a study of shared clonotypes between healthy human individuals. Measured with immunoSEQ multiplex PCR; TCRdb has only the in-frame clones, and not every one. The sample includes approximately 2,000,000 clones, 93% seen only once; the top ten take approximately 1.7%. Naive-designated CD8 cells lacked CD45RO, were positively enriched for CCR7, and omitted terminally differentiated effector memory CD45RA+ cells. The specimen was naive CD8+ T cells from PBMCs. The receptors were sampled from a man between 18 and 29 years old in good health. Some clones in this sample may be carry-over from other donors' samples.

The chain carries TRBV7-9 and TRBJ2-7; no firm D call. This CDR3 spans 13 amino acids. The V and J ends lost 0 bases and 5 bases respectively, with 8 bases between them. Per germline, CDR1 SEHNR and CDR2 FQNEAQ (reference sequence). This CDR3 reads CASSLAGYDEQYF. The CDR3 DNA is TGTGCCAGCAGCTTAGCAGGGTACGACGAGCAGTACTTC.

Only a few counts were recorded for this clone. This sequence joins TRBV7-2 and TRBJ2-2, with D uncertain. Trimming removed 5 bases from V and 6 bases from J, with 4 bases in between. This CDR3 is 11 amino acids long. The germline V gene has CDR1 SGHTA and CDR2 FQGNSA. In DNA, the CDR3 is TGTGCCAGCAGCCCCCCCGGGGAGCTGTTTTTT. It encodes CASSPPGELFF. Supplemented by reference TRBV7-2 and TRBJ2-2, the full variable domain reads GAGVSQSPSNKVTEKGKDVELRCDPISGHTALYWYRQSLGQGLEFLIYFQGNSAPDKSGLPSDRFSAERTGGSVSTLTIQRTQQEDSAVYLCASSPPGELFFGEGSRLTVL.

This clone occurred once. The chain combines TRBV9 with TRBJ2-5, with 8 bases identical to TRBD2. This CDR3 is built from 16 residues. V shed 3 bases, J shed 2 bases, and the junction held 9 bases outside the gene matches. From germline, CDR1 is SGDLS and CDR2 YYNGEE. CDR3: CASSEGGLGNQETQYF. The CDR3 nucleotides are TGTGCCAGCAGCGAGGGGGGACTAGGCAATCAAGAGACCCAGTACTTC.

This chain links TRBV19 with TRBJ1-5; possibly TRBD1 for D (5 bases). There are 15 residues in the CDR3. The V gene lost 4 bases and the J gene lost 1 base, with 11 bases spanning the gap. The germline gives CDR1 LNHDA, CDR2 SQIVND (reference sequence). The CDR3 protein is CASSRDGRSNQPQHF. The DNA for the CDR3 is TGTGCCAGTAGTAGGGACGGCCGGAGCAATCAGCCCCAGCATTTT.

As for this clone: This specimen includes other DNA sequences encoding the same CDR3. The gene calls are TRBV27 and TRBJ2-7; the match to TRBD1 covers 9 bases. The CDR3 sequence is 14 residues long. V trimming: 3 bases; J trimming: 4 bases; junction bases outside the gene matches: 4. Germline V gene data show CDR1 as MNHEY and CDR2 as SMNVEV (reference sequence). The DNA of the CDR3 is TGTGCCAGCAGTTTTCTTGGACAGGGGTACGAGCAGTACTTC. Protein sequence: CASSFLGQGYEQYF.

This sequence joins TRBV7-9 and TRBJ2-7; possible D gene TRBD1, 5 bases. V lost 5 bases and J lost 3, with 14 bases in between. Germline V lookup: CDR1 SEHNR, CDR2 FQNEAQ (reference sequence). The CDR3 spans 14 residues. The CDR3 coding sequence is TGTGCCAGCAGCCCCACAATTCAGGGCTACGAGCAGTACTTC. It codes for CASSPTIQGYEQYF.

The chain joins TRBV27 to TRBJ2-7; possible D gene TRBD2, 6 bases. The CDR3 extends over 14 amino acids. V lost 5 bases and J 2 bases, leaving 13 bases between the germline ends. From germline, CDR1 is MNHEY and CDR2 SMNVEV (reference sequence). CDR3 coding DNA: TGTGCCAGCAGTCCCCCGGGAGAGGCCTACGAGCAGTACTTC. It specifies CASSPPGEAYEQYF.

CDR3 protein: CASSDGRQGSEQYF. The CDR3 DNA sequence: TGTGCCAGCAGTGATGGGAGACAGGGCTCCGAGCAGTACTTC. The chain joins TRBV25-1 to TRBJ2-7, with 7 positions matching TRBD1. The CDR3 spans 14 residues. The germline V gene encodes CDR1 MGHDK and CDR2 SYGVNS. V shed 3 bases and J 6 bases; nucleotides not matched to a gene: 8.

J is TRBJ2-7 and V is TRBV27, with a weak D call TRBD1 (5 bases). Deletions cut 6 bases from V and 2 bases from J, with 20 bases between. Germline CDR1 reads MNHEY; CDR2 reads SMNVEV (reference sequence). This CDR3 is built from 16 residues. In nucleotides, the CDR3 is TGTGCCAGCAGCCCGTTGGAAACCGCAGGGACCTACGAGCAGTACTTC. It encodes CASSPLETAGTYEQYF.

The chain employs TRBV9 and TRBJ1-3; no definite D call. The CDR3 loop spans 15 amino acids. V lost 0 bases and J 3 bases, leaving 10 bases between the germline ends. Germline-derived CDR1 and CDR2 are SGDLS and YYNGEE. In DNA form, the CDR3 reads TGTGCCAGCAGCGTAGATGTAGGGAGTGGAAACACCATATATTTT. Translating it yields CASSVDVGSGNTIYF.

V is TRBV30 and J is TRBJ2-7; perhaps TRBD1 as D (5 bases). Germline assignment: CDR1 GTSNPN and CDR2 SVGIG (reference sequence). CDR3 length: 13 amino acids. Trimming removed 5 bases from V and 5 bases from J, with 16 bases in between. DNA for the CDR3: TGTGCCTGGGAGGCCTCAAGGGGCCACGAGCAGTACTTC. Translated, it gives CAWEASRGHEQYF.

This clone was observed once. The chain recombines TRBV7-8 with TRBJ2-4; tentatively, D is TRBD1 (6 bases). Deletions cut 4 bases from V and 0 bases from J, with 10 bases between. Germline loops: CDR1 SGHVS, CDR2 FQNEAQ. This CDR3 comprises 15 residues. CDR3 DNA sequence: TGTGCCAGCAGCTCGGGACAAGTAGCCAAAAACATTCAGTACTTC. Its protein product is CASSSGQVAKNIQYF.

The rearrangement joins TRBV9 to TRBJ2-3; no reliable D call. CDR1 and CDR2 (germline): SGDLS, YYNGEE. Trimming stripped 3 bases from V and 5 bases from J, with 19 bases between. CDR3 length: 16 residues. DNA for the CDR3: TGTGCCAGCAGCGCCTATCAAGGTCCAGCACTAGATACGCAGTATTTT. It translates to CASSAYQGPALDTQYF. Full variable domain (outside the CDR3, taken from reference TRBV9 and TRBJ2-3): DSGVTQTPKHLITATGQRVTLRCSPRSGDLSVYWYQQSLDQGLQFLIQYYNGEERAKGNILERFSAQQFPDLHSELNLSSLELGDSALYFCASSAYQGPALDTQYFGPGTRLTVL.

The gene calls are TRBV5-5 and TRBJ2-7; 8 bases agree with TRBD1. The ends lost 4 bases at V and 2 bases at J; junction bases unmatched: 8. Germline-derived CDR1 and CDR2 are SGHKS and YYEKEE (reference sequence). The length of the CDR3 is 15 residues. DNA for the CDR3: TGTGCCAGCAGCCCACTTCGACAGGGGACCTACGAGCAGTACTTC. It specifies CASSPLRQGTYEQYF.

This clone was seen once. The J gene is TRBJ2-3, the V gene TRBV18; the match to TRBD2 covers 8 bases. The V gene end was trimmed by 3 bases and the J gene end by 2 bases; junction bases not matched to a gene: 7. The CDR3 totals 16 residues. Germline V gives CDR1 KGHSH, CDR2 LQKENI. CDR3 residues: CASSPSSGRTTDTQYF. DNA for the CDR3: TGTGCCAGCTCACCGTCCAGCGGGAGAACCACAGATACGCAGTATTTT.

CDR3 residues: CASSSGGLMAPSYNEQFF. The CDR3 DNA is TGTGCCAGCAGCTCAGGGGGACTGATGGCCCCTTCCTACAATGAGCAGTTCTTC. The V call is TRBV7-9, the J call TRBJ2-1; D might be TRBD1 (7 bases). The V gene's germline CDR1 is SEHNR and CDR2 FQNEAQ (reference sequence). The CDR3 covers 18 residues. Deletions cut 4 bases from V and 1 base from J, with 20 bases between.

The V gene is TRBV7-2, the J gene TRBJ2-2; tentative D call: TRBD2 (5 bases). With 0 bases removed from V and 4 bases from J, the gap between germline ends came to 9 bases. Germline V gene sequence: CDR1 SGHTA, CDR2 FQGNSA. This CDR3 is built from 15 residues. CDR3 residues: CASSLAIGGTGELFF. CDR3 DNA: TGTGCCAGCAGCTTAGCTATTGGAGGCACCGGGGAGCTGTTTTTT.

This clone was counted a few times. This chain uses TRBV9 with TRBJ1-1; the D is unclear. CDR1 is SGDLS, CDR2 YYNGEE, per germline. The CDR3 has 13 amino acids. V lost 3 bases to trimming and J lost 4 bases, with 10 bases between them. The CDR3 loop reads CASSGPRGTEAFF. In DNA, the CDR3 is TGTGCCAGCAGCGGCCCACGGGGCACTGAAGCTTTCTTT.

The gene calls are TRBV5-8 and TRBJ1-2, with unresolved D. The CDR3 covers 14 residues. Trimming took 3 bases from V and 4 from J, leaving 13 bases between them. Germline values: CDR1 SGHTS, CDR2 YDEGEE. CDR3 nucleotides: TGTGCCAGCAGCTCCACTCTTACCCGCTATGGCTACACCTTC. This sequence encodes CASSSTLTRYGYTF. Supplemented by reference TRBV5-8 and TRBJ1-2, the full variable domain reads EAGVTQSPTHLIKTRGQQATLRCSPISGHTSVYWYQQALGLGLQFLLWYDEGEERNRGNFPPRFSGRQFPNYSSELNVNALELEDSALYLCASSSTLTRYGYTFGSGTRLTVV.

The rearrangement links TRBV4-1 to TRBJ2-3; TRBD1 or TRBD2 may be the D gene (5 bases each). V shed 3 bases and J shed 6 bases, with 16 bases lying between them. CDR1 is MGHRA, CDR2 YSYEKL, per germline. The CDR3 runs to 15 residues. This CDR3 is CASSQSGRGTDTQYF. The CDR3 nucleotides are TGCGCCAGCAGCCAGTCGGGGAGAGGGACCGATACGCAGTATTTT.

This chain connects TRBV18 to TRBJ2-3; D remains unclear. CDR3 size: 18 residues. Germline assignment: CDR1 KGHSH and CDR2 LQKENI. V lost 1 base, J lost 2 bases, and 19 bases lay in between. In DNA form, the CDR3 reads TGTGCCAGCTCACCACGTCTATGGAAGGGCATTACCACAGATACGCAGTATTTT. It specifies CASSPRLWKGITTDTQYF. Looking up the rest from reference TRBV18 and TRBJ2-3 gives the full variable domain: NAGVMQNPRHLVRRRGQEARLRCSPMKGHSHVYWYRQLPEEGLKFMVYLQKENIIDESGMPKERFSAEFPKEGPSILRIQQVVRGDSAAYFCASSPRLWKGITTDTQYFGPGTRLTVL.

The chain couples TRBV27 to TRBJ1-1, with TRBD1 identical over 11 bases. V shed 10 bases and J 10 bases; nucleotides not matched to a gene: 5. Germline V gene lookup returns CDR1 MNHEY and CDR2 SMNVEV (reference sequence). The CDR3 runs to 11 residues. CDR3 sequence: CATGQGAGAFF. CDR3 in DNA: TGTGCCACTGGACAGGGGGCGGGAGCTTTCTTT.

The chain uses TRBV10-1 and TRBJ2-7; D perhaps matches TRBD2 (6 bases). The germline V gene encodes CDR1 WNHNN and CDR2 SYGVQD (reference sequence). Trimming took 5 bases from V and 1 from J, leaving 9 bases between them. This CDR3 is 13 amino acids long. The CDR3 reads CASSRRGSYEQYF. Here the CDR3 DNA reads TGCGCCAGCAGTAGGCGGGGATCCTACGAGCAGTACTTC.

This chain joins TRBV5-4 and TRBJ1-2, with 9 bases lining up with TRBD1. V was clipped by 2 bases and J by 1 base; unmatched bases: 6. The germline gives CDR1 SGHNT, CDR2 YYREEE (reference sequence). This CDR3 contains 16 residues. The CDR3 here is CASSLVGQGYNYGYTF. The CDR3 nucleotides read TGTGCCAGCAGCTTAGTTGGACAGGGGTATAACTATGGCTACACCTTC.

Concerning this clone itself: The sample contains more than one DNA sequence encoding this CDR3. The genes are TRBV9 and TRBJ2-3; 11 positions agree with TRBD2. The junction had 4 bases not matched to a gene; V was cut back by 2 bases and J by 5 bases. The CDR3 has 15 amino acids. The germline V gene has CDR1 SGDLS and CDR2 YYNGEE. The CDR3 sequence: CASSVSGRAKDTQYF. The DNA for the CDR3 is TGTGCCAGCAGCGTTAGCGGGAGGGCCAAAGATACGCAGTATTTT.

This chain links TRBV28 with TRBJ2-5; possibly TRBD1 for D (7 bases). Looked up from germline, CDR1 is MDHEN and CDR2 is SYDVKM. The CDR3 runs to 14 residues. V gave up 3 bases and J gave up 4 bases, with 12 bases separating them. CDR3 bases: TGTGCCAGCAGTTTCCCCCAGGGGGGAGAGACCCAGTACTTC. Protein: CASSFPQGGETQYF.

A few counts support this clone. This chain connects TRBV7-6 to TRBJ2-1; 13 bases are a match to TRBD2. Unmatched junction bases numbered 2, after V lost 3 bases and J lost 6 bases. CDR3 length: 15 residues. CDR1 and CDR2 from the germline V gene are SGHVS and FNYEAQ. The CDR3 spells CASSFGLAGVNEQFF. The CDR3 region has the DNA TGTGCCAGCAGCTTCGGACTAGCGGGAGTCAATGAGCAGTTCTTC. The whole variable domain, remainder taken from reference TRBV7-6 and TRBJ2-1, is GAGVSQSPRYKVTKRGQDVALRCDPISGHVSLYWYRQALGQGPEFLTYFNYEAQQDKSGLPNDRFSAERPEGSISTLTIQRTEQRDSAMYRCASSFGLAGVNEQFFGPGTRLTVL.

This chain joins TRBV11-3 and TRBJ2-2; 7 positions match TRBD2. J lost 4 bases, V lost 1 base, and 3 bases had no gene match. This CDR3 contains 15 residues. CDR1 and CDR2 (germline): SGHNT, YENEEA. As DNA, the CDR3 is TGTGCCAGCAGCTTAGCCGGGGAGGGCACCGGGGAGCTGTTTTTT. It codes for CASSLAGEGTGELFF.